Sequencing of this T cell receptor (beta chain) was carried out in a study of PD-1 blockade in classical Hodgkin lymphoma (TCRdb year 2020). Some background on the complete study: Nivolumab dosing was 3 mg/kg intravenously every 2 weeks, continuing until either disease progression or unacceptable toxicity. The study used TCR beta sequencing and CyTOF to define a peripheral blood immune signature of response to PD-1 blockade in classical Hodgkin lymphoma. Overall study outcomes, separate from this receptor: Patients starting nivolumab less than 1 year after ASCT had lower diversity and were excluded from later analyses to avoid confounding by immune reconstitution. Only a single clinical trial cohort was studied, and what caused the repertoire differences, possibly disease activity or prior therapy, remained undefined. Baseline TCR diversity was reported to be lower in newly diagnosed patients than in healthy donors and to be lower still in relapsed/refractory patients. Among trial patients, those achieving complete response had baseline diversity similar to that of newly diagnosed patients, while diversity was significantly lower in partial responders and progressors. By C4D1, a significant rise was seen in CD4+ TCR diversity but not in CD8+ TCR diversity (p=0.0027 vs p=0.16), and the rise was most apparent among complete responders (p=0.02).

Deletion took 5 bases off V and 6 bases off J, with a span of 25 bases between the germline ends. The germline V gene (reference sequence) sets CDR1 to SEHNR and CDR2 to FQNEAQ. There are 18 amino acids in the CDR3, from cysteine to phenylalanine inclusive. Left in the record is the CDR3 DNA by itself, 54 bases read in frame from the first base. According to the study, the label for this sample's time point signals: cycle 2 day 1 (C2D1) of nivolumab. Every trial patient had relapsed after autologous stem cell transplantation, and cohorts A, B and C differed in prior brentuximab vedotin exposure. A total of 56 patients with relapsed/refractory classical Hodgkin lymphoma made up the trial cohort, and each patient's best overall response was complete response, partial response or progressive disease. In the multi-cohort phase II CheckMate 205 trial, trial patients received single-agent nivolumab. An independent review committee assessed best overall response using the 2007 International Working Group response criteria. Trial PBMCs were obtained immediately prior to nivolumab initiation (C1D1) and on therapy at cycle 2 day 1 and cycle 4 day 1. Peripheral blood was collected in 8 mL Vacutainer Cell Preparation Tubes, from which PBMCs were isolated by centrifugation and then cryopreserved.

The Qiagen DNeasy kit was used to extract genomic DNA both from unsorted PBMCs and from the negatively selected CD4+ and CD8+ fractions. TCR beta CDR3 regions were amplified by immunoSEQ multiplex PCR using primers annealing to V and J segments. A synthetic immune receptor repertoire was used to minimize amplification bias, and any remaining bias was removed computationally after sequencing. Per the original workflow: Repertoire diversity was quantified as the Shannon entropy index using custom Python scripts. The unsorted, CD4+ and CD8+ repertoires were each analyzed separately, with the exception of combined analyses, where CD4+ and CD8+ sequences were merged in silico. A clone was considered expanded if an increase in frequency of at least 2-fold after treatment relative to C1D1 was found, and a pseudocount of 0.5 was applied to clones undetected at baseline. Singleton clones were defined as clones with 0 or 1 copy at C1D1, and non-singleton clones were defined as clones with 2 or more copies. Clones expanded in unsorted samples were annotated as CD4+, CD8+ or unknown by matching protein sequences in sorted samples from the same patient. Wilcoxon tests were applied to paired samples to test diversity changes from C1D1 to C4D1. The clones in this table, taken by TCRdb from immuneACCESS, are in-frame only. Not every clone is retained; where verified, under half of the shortfall comes from an unresolved V gene, and the cause of the rest is unknown. V, J and clone size are those of that table, while D and trimming were read from the DNA. Counted in this sample were about 110,000 clones; 89% of them appeared once. Of the sample, about 20% falls within the top ten clones.

On this clone: Its antigen is still unknown. There are no base qualities to consult, and no much larger clone falls within one base.

The sequence came from a human donor with classical Hodgkin lymphoma. The starting material was peripheral blood mononuclear cells (PBMCs), obtained before the second cycle of nivolumab. The rearrangement joined TRBV7-9 to TRBJ1-4; the D gene cannot be named for sure. The CDR3 region has the sequence CASSPGSLRARSDEKLFF. The nucleotide sequence is TGTGCCAGCAGCCCCGGATCGTTGAGGGCAAGGAGCGATGAAAAACTGTTTTTT.